Listed below are T cell receptor beta chains from one sample, sequenced in a study of tumor-infiltrating lymphocytes in localized non-small cell lung cancer. The method was immunoSEQ multiplex PCR; TCRdb's version includes in-frame clones alone and lacks a portion of them. The data contain about 15,000 clones, less than 85% of them singletons. The specimen was lung tumor tissue. These receptor sequences come from a human donor with non-small cell lung cancer. Each CDR3 is given with its conserved first and last residue. A D gene is named only where the DNA matches it firmly. Some rows have no size entry. The others give once, few or many, or a class for an expanded clone.

clone_size	v_call	j_call	d_call	cdr3_aa	cdr3_nt
few	TRBV11-2	TRBJ2-1	TRBD2	CASSLDGTSLNEQFF	TGTGCCAGCAGCTTAGATGGGACTAGTCTCAATGAGCAGTTCTTC
-	TRBV5-1	TRBJ1-4	-	CASRSGGNLNEKLFF	TGCGCCAGCAGATCGGGGGGGAACTTGAATGAAAAACTGTTTTTT
-	TRBV6-6	TRBJ1-2	-	CASSSSGARGYGYTF	TGTGCCAGCAGTTCATCAGGGGCGAGGGGCTATGGCTACACCTTC
few	TRBV19	TRBJ1-2	-	CASSPLEGLDGYTF	TGTGCCAGTAGCCCCCTGGAGGGGCTCGATGGCTACACCTTC
-	TRBV14	TRBJ1-1	-	CASSQDRGKAFF	TGTGCCAGCAGCCAAGACCGGGGTAAGGCTTTCTTT
-	TRBV30	TRBJ2-2	-	CAGGGNTGELFF	TGTGCCGGAGGGGGGAACACCGGGGAGCTGTTTTTT
-	TRBV21-1	TRBJ1-5	-	CASSKAQGQGNQPQHF	TGTGCCAGCAGCAAAGCCCAGGGACAGGGCAATCAGCCCCAGCATTTT
-	TRBV6-1	TRBJ1-5	TRBD1	CASSSQGDQPQHF	TGTGCCAGCAGTTCACAGGGGGATCAGCCCCAGCATTTT
-	TRBV9	TRBJ2-3	TRBD2	CASSVGLAGVTVTDTQYF	TGTGCCAGCAGCGTAGGACTAGCGGGAGTTACGGTCACAGATACGCAGTATTTT
-	TRBV25-1	TRBJ2-1	TRBD2	CASSRLAGGGRSYNEQFF	TGTGCCAGCAGTAGACTAGCGGGAGGAGGGCGCTCCTACAATGAGCAGTTCTTC
-	TRBV6-1	TRBJ1-5	-	CASSERSNQPQHF	TGTGCCAGCAGTGAACGGAGCAATCAGCCCCAGCATTTT
-	TRBV28	TRBJ1-2	-	CASSLLGVYGYTF	TGTGCCAGCAGTCTGTTAGGAGTCTATGGCTACACCTTC
few	TRBV27	TRBJ1-1	-	CASSLVRDTEAFF	TGTGCCAGCAGTTTAGTCAGGGACACTGAAGCTTTCTTT
-	TRBV13	TRBJ2-5	-	CASSNREGETQYF	TGTGCCAGCAGCAACCGAGAGGGGGAGACCCAGTACTTC
few	TRBV5-1	TRBJ2-3	-	CASSLASTDTQYF	TGCGCCAGCAGCTTGGCTAGCACAGATACGCAGTATTTT
-	TRBV7-2	TRBJ2-3	TRBD2	CASTPTSATDTQYF	TGTGCCAGCACTCCGACTAGCGCCACAGATACGCAGTATTTT
-	TRBV5-1	TRBJ2-7	TRBD2	CASSLRAAGSYEQYF	TGCGCCAGCAGCTTGCGGGCAGCGGGGTCCTACGAGCAGTACTTC
-	TRBV9	TRBJ2-5	TRBD2	CASSLDTSVQETQYF	TGTGCCAGCAGCCTAGATACTAGCGTCCAAGAGACCCAGTACTTC
-	TRBV5-1	TRBJ2-5	-	CASSLVMGAGETQYF	TGCGCCAGCAGCTTGGTGATGGGGGCGGGAGAGACCCAGTACTTC
-	TRBV27	TRBJ2-2	TRBD1	CASRPQGGQLVTNTGELFF	TGTGCCAGCAGACCACAGGGGGGACAATTAGTCACGAACACCGGGGAGCTGTTTTTT
few	TRBV7-6	TRBJ2-7	TRBD2	CASSWGTSGEQYF	TGTGCCAGCAGCTGGGGGACTAGTGGCGAGCAGTACTTC
few	TRBV11-2	TRBJ2-7	-	CASSLGEGYEQYF	TGTGCCAGCAGCTTAGGAGAGGGCTACGAGCAGTACTTC
few	TRBV19	TRBJ2-3	TRBD2	CASRTSGDPDTQYF	TGTGCCAGTAGGACTAGCGGGGATCCAGATACGCAGTATTTT
-	TRBV5-1	TRBJ2-6	TRBD1	CASSLDRGGAGANVLTF	TGCGCCAGCAGCCTGGACAGGGGGGGCGCTGGGGCCAACGTCCTGACTTTC
-	TRBV29-1	TRBJ1-2	TRBD1	CSVPGQGVNGYTF	TGCAGCGTCCCCGGCCAGGGGGTCAACGGCTACACCTTC
-	TRBV5-1	TRBJ2-5	TRBD2	CASSITPFLGLAGEEETQYF	TGCGCCAGCAGCATCACCCCCTTCTTGGGACTAGCGGGAGAGGAGGAGACCCAGTACTTC
-	TRBV2	TRBJ1-2	-	CASKGGGYGYTF	TGTGCCAGCAAGGGCGGAGGCTATGGCTACACCTTC
-	TRBV15	TRBJ2-1	TRBD2	CATSRDRTSGRNEQFF	TGTGCCACCAGCAGAGATCGGACTAGCGGGAGAAATGAGCAGTTCTTC
few	TRBV6-5	TRBJ2-7	-	CATSKYYEQYF	TGTGCCACCAGTAAATACTACGAGCAGTACTTC
-	TRBV19	TRBJ1-1	-	CASKIGRLMNTEAFF	TGTGCCAGTAAAATCGGCAGGCTCATGAACACTGAAGCTTTCTTT
-	TRBV29-1	TRBJ2-1	TRBD1	CSARTGSYNEQFF	TGCAGCGCTCGGACAGGGAGCTACAATGAGCAGTTCTTC
-	TRBV19	TRBJ2-3	TRBD1	CASRQGASTDTQYF	TGTGCCAGTAGACAGGGGGCTAGCACAGATACGCAGTATTTT
few	TRBV7-3	TRBJ2-1	TRBD2	CASSLGLAGEQFF	TGTGCCAGCAGCTTAGGGCTAGCGGGAGAGCAGTTCTTC
-	TRBV7-9	TRBJ1-1	-	CASTLQPNTEAFF	TGTGCCAGCACCTTACAGCCTAACACTGAAGCTTTCTTT
-	TRBV28	TRBJ1-4	TRBD1	CASSLARGQGKLFF	TGTGCCAGCAGTTTAGCAAGGGGACAGGGAAAACTGTTTTTT
once	TRBV5-5	TRBJ2-1	TRBD1	CASSLTGDNEQFF	TGTGCCAGCAGCCTTACAGGGGACAATGAGCAGTTCTTC
-	TRBV5-1	TRBJ2-7	TRBD1	CASRGQGNSYEQYF	TGCGCCAGCCGCGGACAGGGCAACTCCTACGAGCAGTACTTC
-	TRBV7-2	TRBJ2-1	TRBD2	CASSLGLAGGRWEQFF	TGTGCCAGCAGCCTGGGACTAGCGGGAGGTAGATGGGAGCAGTTCTTC
-	TRBV7-2	TRBJ2-3	-	CASSLGGGTRFTQYF	TGTGCCAGCAGCTTAGGGGGCGGGACCCGATTTACGCAGTATTTT
-	TRBV5-6	TRBJ1-2	-	CASSFGTSNYGYTF	TGTGCCAGCAGCTTCGGGACCTCTAACTATGGCTACACCTTC
-	TRBV19	TRBJ1-1	-	CASSIDRGGEAFF	TGTGCCAGTAGTATAGACCGGGGAGGCGAAGCTTTCTTT
-	TRBV15	TRBJ1-5	-	CATSREGGKQPQHF	TGTGCCACCAGCAGAGAGGGTGGGAAGCAGCCCCAGCATTTT
-	TRBV30	TRBJ2-1	TRBD2	CAWSRGGGGYNEQFF	TGTGCCTGGAGCCGGGGAGGCGGGGGATACAATGAGCAGTTCTTC
few	TRBV5-1	TRBJ2-3	TRBD2	CASSLAGGPTDTQYF	TGCGCCAGCAGCTTGGCGGGAGGGCCAACAGATACGCAGTATTTT
few	TRBV27	TRBJ2-6	TRBD1	CASSLLGQVGVGANVLTF	TGTGCCAGCAGTTTATTGGGACAGGTGGGGGTTGGGGCCAACGTCCTGACTTTC
-	TRBV27	TRBJ2-2	-	CASSGRTSTGELFF	TGTGCCAGCAGTGGTAGGACGAGCACCGGGGAGCTGTTTTTT
-	TRBV10-3	TRBJ1-2	TRBD1	CAISVDPGTAVYGYTF	TGTGCCATCAGTGTGGACCCCGGGACAGCAGTCTATGGCTACACCTTC
-	TRBV20-1	TRBJ1-1	-	CSAADNEAFF	TGCAGTGCTGCGGACAATGAAGCTTTCTTT
-	TRBV5-1	TRBJ2-2	TRBD1	CASSVGTGNTGELFF	TGCGCCAGCAGTGTTGGGACAGGGAACACCGGGGAGCTGTTTTTT
-	TRBV29-1	TRBJ1-1	TRBD1	CSAARGREAFF	TGCAGCGCCGCCAGGGGGCGTGAAGCTTTCTTT
-	TRBV29-1	TRBJ2-5	TRBD1	CSVDRGQETQYF	TGCAGCGTTGACAGGGGGCAAGAGACCCAGTACTTC
-	TRBV20-1	TRBJ2-7	-	CSANPYYEQYF	TGCAGTGCTAACCCATACTACGAGCAGTACTTC
-	TRBV6-1	TRBJ2-7	-	CASSVRGAPYEQYF	TGTGCCAGCAGTGTCCGTGGAGCCCCCTACGAGCAGTACTTC
-	TRBV7-3	TRBJ2-3	TRBD1	CASSEGQFTDTQYF	TGTGCCAGCAGCGAGGGACAGTTTACAGATACGCAGTATTTT
-	TRBV27	TRBJ2-1	TRBD2	CASSLTSGRVYNEQFF	TGTGCCAGCAGTCTAACTAGCGGGAGGGTATATAATGAGCAGTTCTTC
-	TRBV30	TRBJ1-2	TRBD1	CAWSQGTGVFGFTGYTF	TGTGCCTGGAGTCAGGGGACAGGGGTTTTTGGGTTCACGGGCTACACCTTC
few	TRBV18	TRBJ1-5	TRBD1	CASTDRGDQPQHF	TGTGCCAGCACTGACAGGGGGGATCAGCCCCAGCATTTT
-	TRBV5-4	TRBJ2-1	TRBD2	CASSQGSGRLGNEQFF	TGTGCCAGCAGCCAGGGGAGCGGGAGGTTAGGCAATGAGCAGTTCTTC